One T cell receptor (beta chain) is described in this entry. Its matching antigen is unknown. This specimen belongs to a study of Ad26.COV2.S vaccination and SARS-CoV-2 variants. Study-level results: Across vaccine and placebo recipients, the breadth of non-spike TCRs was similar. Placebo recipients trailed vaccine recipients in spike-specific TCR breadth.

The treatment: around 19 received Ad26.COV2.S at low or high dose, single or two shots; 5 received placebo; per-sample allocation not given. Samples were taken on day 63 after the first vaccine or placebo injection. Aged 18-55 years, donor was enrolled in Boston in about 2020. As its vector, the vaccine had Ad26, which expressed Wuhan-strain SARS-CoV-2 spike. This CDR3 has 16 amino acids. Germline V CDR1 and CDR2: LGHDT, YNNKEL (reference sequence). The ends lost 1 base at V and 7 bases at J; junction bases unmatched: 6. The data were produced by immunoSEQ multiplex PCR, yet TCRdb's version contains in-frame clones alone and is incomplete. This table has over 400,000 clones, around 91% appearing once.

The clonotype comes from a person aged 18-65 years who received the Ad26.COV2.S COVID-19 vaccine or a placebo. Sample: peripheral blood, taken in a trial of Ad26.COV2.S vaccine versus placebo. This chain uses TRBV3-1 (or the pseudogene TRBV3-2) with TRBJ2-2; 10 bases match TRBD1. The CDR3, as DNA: TGTGCCAGCAGCCAAGGGCCCGGACAGGGGGTCGGGGAGCTGTTTTTT. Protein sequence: CASSQGPGQGVGELFF.